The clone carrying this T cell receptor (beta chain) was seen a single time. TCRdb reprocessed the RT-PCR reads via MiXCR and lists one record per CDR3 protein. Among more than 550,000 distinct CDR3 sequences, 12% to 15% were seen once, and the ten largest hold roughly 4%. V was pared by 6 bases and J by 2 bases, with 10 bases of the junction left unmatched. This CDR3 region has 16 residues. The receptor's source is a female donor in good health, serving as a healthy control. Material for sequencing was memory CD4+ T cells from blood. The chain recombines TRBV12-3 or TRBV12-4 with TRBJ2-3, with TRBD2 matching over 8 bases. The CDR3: CASSSYGGGSTDTQYF. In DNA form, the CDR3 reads TGTGCCAGCAGCTCCTATGGCGGGGGGTCCACAGATACGCAGTATTTT.